This TCR beta chain was recorded in a study of blood T cell repertoires in COVID-19. At the level of the study: Collection of acute and convalescent COVID-19 samples took place in the United States, Italy and Spain. PBMCs, B-cell-depleted T cells, or T cells were the source of the cDNA or gDNA that made up the material.

Germline CDR1 is SEHNR and CDR2 is FQNEAQ (reference sequence). The CDR3 is made up of 15 amino acids. V was clipped by 6 bases and J by 2 bases; unmatched bases: 6. In the original analysis: Amplification from reference gene primers served as the basis for estimated nucleated cell counts. Sequenced by immunoSEQ multiplex PCR; TCRdb stores in-frame clones only, minus some. The DNA was the basis for D and trimming; V, J and clone size are from that table. This sample has about 70,000 clones, with around 87% found just once. The sequencing input was peripheral blood. The chain employs TRBV7-9 and TRBJ2-3; 9 nucleotides line up with TRBD2. This clonotype was obtained from a human donor in a cohort sampled during active COVID-19. CDR3 residues: CASSLTSGYTDTQYF. CDR3 DNA: TGTGCCAGCAGTTTGACTAGCGGATACACAGATACGCAGTATTTT.